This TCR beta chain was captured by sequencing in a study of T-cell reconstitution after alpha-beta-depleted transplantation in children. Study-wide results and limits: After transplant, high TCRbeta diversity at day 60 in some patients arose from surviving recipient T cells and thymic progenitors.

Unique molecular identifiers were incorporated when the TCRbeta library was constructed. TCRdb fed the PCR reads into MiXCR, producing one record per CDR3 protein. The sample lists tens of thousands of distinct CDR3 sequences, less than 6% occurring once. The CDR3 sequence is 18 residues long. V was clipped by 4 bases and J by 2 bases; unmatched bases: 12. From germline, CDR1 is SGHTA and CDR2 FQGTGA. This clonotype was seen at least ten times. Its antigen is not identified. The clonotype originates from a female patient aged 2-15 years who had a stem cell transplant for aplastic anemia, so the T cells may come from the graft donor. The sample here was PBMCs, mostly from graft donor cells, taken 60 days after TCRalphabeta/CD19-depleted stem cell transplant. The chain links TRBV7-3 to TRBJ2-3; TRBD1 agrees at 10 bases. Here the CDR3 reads CASSSTGTGQGPTDTQYF. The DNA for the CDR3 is TGTGCCAGCAGCTCCACAGGCACGGGACAGGGGCCCACAGATACGCAGTATTTT.